The 24 T cell receptor beta chains below were found in one sample sequenced in a study of blood T cell repertoires in COVID-19. Only in-frame clones appear in the TCRdb table, and some are missing; sequencing was by immunoSEQ multiplex PCR. The sample consists of roughly 41,000 clones, around 83% of them appearing once. The sequenced sample was peripheral blood. The receptors come from a woman aged 80 or over with acute or convalescent COVID-19.

The chain combines TRBV5-1 with TRBJ2-7; 10 bases match TRBD1. CDR3 length equals 15 residues. The J segment lost 6 bases and the V segment lost 2 bases, leaving 8 bases of the junction unmatched. The V gene's germline CDR1 is SGHRS and CDR2 YFSETQ. CDR3 amino acids: CASSLEPGQGSEQYF. In nucleotides, the CDR3 is TGCGCCAGCAGCTTAGAGCCGGGACAGGGGTCCGAGCAGTACTTC. The full variable domain, rest sourced from reference TRBV5-1 and TRBJ2-7, is KAGVTQTPRYLIKTRGQQVTLSCSPISGHRSVSWYQQTPGQGLQFLFEYFSETQRNKGNFPGRFSGRQFSNSRSEMNVSTLELGDSALYLCASSLEPGQGSEQYFGPGTRLTVT.

This sequence joins TRBV5-1 and TRBJ2-2; TRBD2 matches at 15 bases. V lost 4 bases to trimming and J lost 6 bases; unmatched junction nucleotides: 13. CDR3 length equals 19 residues. Germline CDR1 reads SGHRS; CDR2 reads YFSETQ. Written as DNA, the CDR3 is TGCGCCAGCAGCCCCTGGACTAGCGGGGGGGCCGGTAGTCCCGGGGAGCTGTTTTTT. This encodes CASSPWTSGGAGSPGELFF.

The chain has TRBV7-9 and TRBJ2-7; D may be TRBD1 (6 bases). The V gene lost 5 bases and the J gene lost 1 base, with 18 bases spanning the gap. Per the germline V gene, CDR1 is SEHNR and CDR2 is FQNEAQ (reference sequence). The CDR3 extends over 16 amino acids. The DNA for the CDR3 is TGTGCCAGCAGCCATAATTCAGGGGCGGAATCCTACGAGCAGTACTTC. This encodes CASSHNSGAESYEQYF.

This chain links TRBV5-1 with TRBJ2-7; the D is unclear. The CDR3 consists of 14 residues. Trimming cost V 0 bases and J 2 bases, with 9 bases left between them. The germline gives CDR1 SGHRS, CDR2 YFSETQ. The CDR3 nucleotides read TGCGCCAGCAGCTTGGGGCAGGATGCCTACGAGCAGTACTTC. This translates into CASSLGQDAYEQYF.

The J gene is TRBJ1-1, the V gene TRBV24-1; D gene ambiguous. In germline, CDR1 is KGHDR, CDR2 SFDVKD. This CDR3 spans 13 amino acids. Trimming pared 4 bases from V and 9 bases from J, leaving 14 bases between. The CDR3 region is CATSDPVRGKAFF. The CDR3, as DNA: TGTGCCACCAGTGACCCCGTGCGAGGCAAAGCTTTCTTT.

This clone was seen a handful of times. The chain employs TRBV9 and TRBJ2-3; maybe TRBD2 (6 bases). This CDR3 has 16 residues. V lost 3 bases and J 3 bases, leaving 17 bases between the germline ends. Germline V gene lookup returns CDR1 SGDLS and CDR2 YYNGEE. CDR3 nucleotide sequence: TGTGCCAGCAGCGCCGGGGGAGTTGGCCATACAGATACGCAGTATTTT. Translated: CASSAGGVGHTDTQYF.

The chain uses TRBV19 and TRBJ2-4; possibly TRBD1 for D (6 bases). Trimming shortened V by 9 bases and J by 0 bases, and 12 bases separated the two germline ends. The CDR3 length is 14 residues. Germline lookup yields CDR1 LNHDA and CDR2 SQIVND (reference sequence). The CDR3 nucleotides are TGTGCCAGCCGGGACACCCCAGCCAAAAACATTCAGTACTTC. This codes for CASRDTPAKNIQYF.

This clone was detected a few times. Other DNA sequences of this sample code for an identical CDR3. Here the CDR3 reads CASRYRDSPLHF. The CDR3 bases are TGTGCCAGCCGATACAGGGATTCACCCCTCCACTTT. The rearrangement uses TRBV6-5 and TRBJ1-6; D is perhaps TRBD1 (6 bases). There are 12 residues in the CDR3. Trimming cost V 8 bases and J 8 bases, with 10 bases left between them. Germline CDR1 reads MNHEY; CDR2 reads SVGAGI.

V usage is TRBV6-5 and J usage is TRBJ2-7; weak D call: TRBD2 (5 bases). This CDR3 has 12 amino acids. The germline gives CDR1 MNHEY, CDR2 SVGAGI. V dropped 6 bases and J dropped 4 bases, with 10 bases sitting between them. The DNA for the CDR3 is TGTGCCAGCAGAGCCGCGGGTTACGAGCAGTACTTC. Amino acids: CASRAAGYEQYF.

The J gene is TRBJ1-2, the V gene TRBV6-1; tentatively, D is TRBD1 (5 bases). With 2 bases removed from V and 4 bases from J, the gap between germline ends came to 11 bases. The CDR3 is 14 amino acids. The germline gives CDR1 MNHNS, CDR2 SASEGT. The DNA of the CDR3 is TGTGCCAGCAGTGAACGGGACTTAGTCTATGGCTACACCTTC. Its translation is CASSERDLVYGYTF.

Concerning this clone itself: This sample also contains other DNA sequences that code for the same CDR3. The chain carries TRBV19 and TRBJ2-2; TRBD1 matches at 11 bases. The CDR3 extends over 14 amino acids. CDR1 LNHDA and CDR2 SQIVND come from the germline V gene (reference sequence). J lost 6 bases, V lost 6 bases, and 3 bases had no gene match. The CDR3 nucleotides are TGTGCCAGTAGGCCGGGACAGGGGGCCGGGGAGCTGTTTTTT. It yields the protein CASRPGQGAGELFF.

The chain is built from TRBV7-3 and TRBJ2-5, with TRBD2 matching over 8 bases. CDR1 is SGHTA and CDR2 is FQGTGA in the germline V gene. This CDR3 has 15 amino acids. J lost 5 bases, V lost 0 bases, and 5 bases had no gene match. The CDR3, as DNA: TGTGCCAGCAGCTTAACCCCGGGGGGGATGGAGACCCAGTACTTC. This translates into CASSLTPGGMETQYF.

This clone was seen just once. The V call is TRBV18, the J call TRBJ2-7; 7 nucleotides align to TRBD1. Germline CDR1 is KGHSH and CDR2 is LQKENI. CDR3 length equals 14 residues. The V and J ends lost 6 bases and 5 bases, in that order; junction bases with no gene match: 10. CDR3 nucleotides: TGTGCCAGCTCCCCGGGACAGAGGCCCGACGAGCAGTACTTC. It yields the protein CASSPGQRPDEQYF.

Regarding this clone: The germline gene is not matched at one end of the junction; a read error may be the cause. This chain uses TRBV6-1 with TRBJ1-5; D unclear. CDR3 length: 14 residues. Germline CDR1 MNHNS, CDR2 SASEGT. The CDR3 is CASREGVVVQPQHF. Here the CDR3 DNA reads TGTGCCAGCAGGGAAGGCGTGGTTGTTCAGCCCCAGCATTTT.

CDR3 nucleotides: TGTGCCAGCAGCCAAGACGCGGGGGCGCTCACAGATACGCAGTATTTT. This encodes CASSQDAGALTDTQYF. This chain connects TRBV3-1 (or the pseudogene TRBV3-2) to TRBJ2-3, with TRBD2 as a possible D gene (7 bases). CDR3 length: 16 amino acids. Germline V gives CDR1 LGHDT, CDR2 YNNKEL (reference sequence). The ends were cut back, 0 bases at V and 2 bases at J, with 12 bases in the middle.

The chain links TRBV28 to TRBJ1-2; possible D gene TRBD1, 6 bases. The CDR3 has 14 residues. Trimming took 10 bases from V and 5 from J, leaving 20 bases between them. Germline V gene sequence: CDR1 MDHEN, CDR2 SYDVKM. CDR3 DNA: TGTGCCACAACTACACCCCGGGACATATATGGCTACACCTTC. Encoded protein: CATTTPRDIYGYTF.

The rearrangement joins TRBV4-2 to TRBJ2-4; D possibly corresponds to TRBD2 (5 bases). CDR1 is LGHNA and CDR2 is YNFKEQ in the germline V gene. Between the trimmed V and J ends, which lost 1 base and 0 bases, there was a span of 19 bases. The CDR3 loop spans 19 amino acids. The CDR3 sequence is CASSQGVGEGGLAKNIQYF. The CDR3 DNA sequence: TGTGCCAGCAGCCAAGGTGTGGGTGAGGGTGGTCTAGCCAAAAACATTCAGTACTTC.

The chain has TRBV5-5 and TRBJ1-3, with D maybe TRBD1 (5 bases). Germline V gene data show CDR1 as SGHKS and CDR2 as YYEKEE (reference sequence). Trimming took 6 bases from V and 4 from J, leaving 20 bases between them. The CDR3 loop spans 16 amino acids. The CDR3 region has the DNA TGTGCCAGCAAAAGGAAAGGGGCCGAGATAGGAAACACCATATATTTT. Translation gives CASKRKGAEIGNTIYF.

The CDR3 DNA follows: TGTGCCAGCAGGGGACAGGGGGACCTCTATGGCTACACCTTC. It codes for CASRGQGDLYGYTF. V gene TRBV5-6 combines with J gene TRBJ1-2; 11 nucleotides match TRBD1. The CDR3 runs 14 residues. V trimming: 5 bases; J trimming: 4 bases; junction bases outside the gene matches: 4. Per the germline V gene, CDR1 is SGHDT and CDR2 is YYEEEE. The complete variable domain, with remaining parts taken from reference TRBV5-6 and TRBJ1-2, reads DAGVTQSPTHLIKTRGQQVTLRCSPKSGHDTVSWYQQALGQGPQFIFQYYEEEERQRGNFPDRFSGHQFPNYSSELNVNALLLGDSALYLCASRGQGDLYGYTFGSGTRLTVV.

This clone has more than one count but fewer than ten. The genes are TRBV21-1 and TRBJ2-7; the D call TRBD2 from the table was never checked on the DNA. TRBV21-1 is reported as a pseudogene. The CDR3 is 15 amino acids. The CDR3 reads CASSTTGTRSHEQYF. CDR3 nucleotide sequence: TGTGCCAGCAGCACCACCGGGACTAGGAGCCACGAGCAGTACTTC.

The chain recombines TRBV28 with TRBJ2-1, with 11 bases fitting TRBD2. The CDR3 has 15 amino acids. The V segment lost 6 bases and the J segment 4 bases; nucleotides outside the gene matches: 5. From germline, CDR1 is MDHEN and CDR2 SYDVKM. The CDR3 bases are TGTGCCAGCAGGCAACCTAGCGGGGGGTACAATGAGCAGTTCTTC. Translated, it gives CASRQPSGGYNEQFF.

The V call is TRBV19, the J call TRBJ2-2; possibly TRBD2 for D (7 bases). Germline loops: CDR1 LNHDA, CDR2 SQIVND (reference sequence). The CDR3 consists of 15 residues. V lost 5 bases and J lost 3, with 13 bases in between. CDR3 in amino acids: CASSRRGADTGELFF. The CDR3 coding sequence is TGTGCCAGTAGTCGTCGGGGGGCAGACACCGGGGAGCTGTTTTTT.

V gene TRBV6-5 combines with J gene TRBJ1-2, with a tentative D call TRBD1 (6 bases). The CDR3 covers 15 residues. Trimming took 5 bases from V and 8 from J, leaving 21 bases between them. Germline CDR1 reads MNHEY; CDR2 reads SVGAGI. CDR3 sequence: CASSTGGPRVEGYTF. The DNA for the CDR3 is TGTGCCAGCAGTACGGGGGGGCCCCGCGTGGAAGGCTACACCTTC.

The chain carries TRBV27 and TRBJ1-6; D remains unclear. CDR1 and CDR2 (germline): MNHEY, SMNVEV (reference sequence). The length of the CDR3 is 14 residues. V lost 3 bases, J lost 8 bases, and 11 bases lay in between. The CDR3: CASSFKGRDSPLHF. The CDR3 coding sequence is TGTGCCAGCAGTTTCAAAGGGAGAGATTCACCCCTCCACTTT.